Here is one TCR beta chain with its context. Its antigen is not known. CDR1 and CDR2 from the germline V gene are MDHEN and SYDVKM. This CDR3 comprises 15 residues. After removal of 2 bases from V and 5 bases from J, the junction contained 6 bases not matched to a gene. The data were taken from a study of siplizumab effects on memory and regulatory T cells. Assay used: immunoSEQ multiplex PCR; TCRdb lists only in-frame clones, some missing. There are under 70,000 clones in the sample; roughly 78% occur only once, and approximately 0.4% lies in the top ten. Study-level findings and limits: Treg origin accounted for an average of roughly 64% of mappable alloreactive CD4+ clones with siplizumab and approximately 25% in controls. Significant reduction of alloreactive sequences traceable to unstimulated CD4+ memory cells was observed with siplizumab. Apparently more diverse than memory cells, naive T cells also seemed major alloresponse contributors.

The origin of this receptor is a human donor in good health. V and J are TRBV28 and TRBJ2-5; 9 bases align to TRBD2. Sequencing was performed on memory CD4+ T cells sorted from blood. CDR3 residues: CASSLISGGRETQYF. The DNA for the CDR3 is TGTGCCAGCAGTTTAATTAGCGGGGGTCGCGAGACCCAGTACTTC.